Following are 14 T cell receptor beta chains from one sample sequenced in a study of identical twins. TCRdb used MiXCR to reprocess the 5' RACE reads, holding one entry per CDR3 protein. The sample carries about 240,000 distinct CDR3 sequences, roughly 13% recorded once. In addition, the sample was reused for a study of yellow fever vaccine responses in identical twins.

Sequencing was carried out using memory (CD45RO+) T cells sorted from blood. These receptors were taken from a woman in her late teens or twenties in good health.

DNA of the CDR3: TGCAGTGCCTTTGGGACTAGCGGATCAGATACGCAGTATTTT. Protein product: CSAFGTSGSDTQYF. V usage is TRBV20-1 and J usage is TRBJ2-3; 11 bases are a match to TRBD2. Trimming removed 6 bases from V and 4 bases from J; junction bases left unmatched: 6. CDR3 size: 14 residues. Germline assignment: CDR1 DFQATT and CDR2 SNEGSKA (reference sequence).

J is TRBJ2-2 and V is TRBV19; 8 positions match TRBD2. Germline CDR1 LNHDA, CDR2 SQIVND (reference sequence). This CDR3 has 16 residues. J gave up 6 bases and V 3 bases, and 9 bases lay outside the gene matches. This CDR3 reads CASSIGLAGSPGELFF. The CDR3 nucleotides are TGTGCCAGTAGTATCGGACTAGCTGGGTCCCCCGGGGAGCTGTTTTTT.

There are many counts of this clonotype. The CDR3 sequence: CASSLTDQPQHF. CDR3 bases: TGTGCCAGCAGCTTAACAGACCAGCCCCAGCATTTT. V and J are TRBV7-9 and TRBJ1-5; D is uncertain. The V and J ends lost 2 bases and 7 bases respectively, with 6 bases between them. Germline CDR1 and CDR2: SEHNR and FQNEAQ (reference sequence). This CDR3 contains 12 residues.

The chain is built from TRBV6-2 or TRBV6-3 and TRBJ2-5; D tentatively fits TRBD1 or TRBD2 (5 bases each). V was trimmed by 5 bases and J by 5 bases, leaving 12 bases between them. Germline assignment: CDR1 MNHEY and CDR2 SVGEGT. This CDR3 has 13 amino acids. The CDR3 region is CASSGTGRETQYF. The CDR3 bases are TGTGCCAGCAGTGGGACCGGACGGGAGACCCAGTACTTC.

The sample holds a few counts of this clonotype. This chain uses TRBV12-3 or TRBV12-4 with TRBJ2-7; a weak D match, TRBD2 (7 bases). V gave up 3 bases and J gave up 6 bases, with 18 bases separating them. The CDR3 length is 15 residues. The CDR3 DNA is TGTGCCAGCAGTTTGGGCTTGAGGGGGGGAGGCGAGCAGTACTTC. It translates to CASSLGLRGGGEQYF.

This clonotype was seen only a few times. This chain connects TRBV6-5 to TRBJ2-3; TRBD1 might be the D (6 bases). The CDR3 is 16 residues long. Germline V gene sequence: CDR1 MNHEY, CDR2 SVGAGI. V lost 3 bases and J lost 4, with 17 bases in between. CDR3 sequence reads: CASSYAGVGGPDTQYF. The CDR3 coding sequence is TGTGCCAGCAGTTATGCAGGGGTGGGTGGGCCAGATACGCAGTATTTT.

This clonotype showed up just a few times. The gene calls are TRBV6-5 and TRBJ2-3; D call uncertain. V lost 3 bases and J lost 2, with 12 bases in between. CDR1 MNHEY and CDR2 SVGAGI come from the germline V gene. This CDR3 comprises 15 residues. The CDR3 region has the DNA TGTGCCAGCAGTTATTTAGGAGACTCCACAGATACGCAGTATTTT. Protein product: CASSYLGDSTDTQYF.

The rearrangement uses TRBV27 and TRBJ2-3; 10 positions match TRBD2. CDR1 is MNHEY and CDR2 is SMNVEV in the germline V gene (reference sequence). This CDR3 spans 14 amino acids. The ends lost 7 bases at V and 2 bases at J; junction bases unmatched: 3. The CDR3 bases are TGTGCCAGCACCAGCGGGGGGGCCACAGATACGCAGTATTTT. This gives the protein CASTSGGATDTQYF.

In this sample, this clonotype turned up many times. This chain links TRBV24-1 with TRBJ2-7; TRBD1 aligns across 9 bases. The CDR3 has 15 residues. The trim removed 3 bases at V and 1 base at J, leaving 3 bases unmatched. Germline lookup yields CDR1 KGHDR and CDR2 SFDVKD. The CDR3 nucleotides are TGTGCCACCAGTGATACCGGGACAGGGTCCTACGAGCAGTACTTC. Encoded protein: CATSDTGTGSYEQYF.

A few counts support this clonotype. This rearrangement joins TRBV19 to TRBJ2-3; D unresolved. Deletions cut 6 bases from V and 5 bases from J, with 9 bases between. The CDR3 runs 12 residues. CDR1 is LNHDA and CDR2 is SQIVND in the germline V gene (reference sequence). CDR3 sequence (DNA): TGTGCCAGTAGACAATTGGGAGATACGCAGTATTTT. Translating it yields CASRQLGDTQYF.

This clonotype turned up a few times. The rearrangement uses TRBV4-2 and TRBJ2-5, with D possibly being TRBD2 (6 bases). Trimming left V 0 bases short and J 1 base short, with 15 bases between. The CDR3 sequence is 17 residues long. Germline CDR1 reads LGHNA; CDR2 reads YNFKEQ. The CDR3 bases are TGTGCCAGCAGCCAAGAGGCGGGGCAGGGCTTCCAAGAGACCCAGTACTTC. It is translated as CASSQEAGQGFQETQYF.

The sample holds many counts of this clonotype. This chain links TRBV7-2 with TRBJ2-7, with TRBD1 as a possible D gene (6 bases). Trimming left V 2 bases short and J 2 bases short, with 10 bases between. Germline assignment: CDR1 SGHTA and CDR2 FQGNSA. This CDR3 is built from 14 residues. The CDR3 is CASSLRTATYEQYF. CDR3 nucleotide sequence: TGTGCCAGCAGCTTAAGGACAGCAACCTACGAGCAGTACTTC.

This clonotype was detected only a few times. The V call is TRBV7-9, the J call TRBJ2-7, with D perhaps being TRBD1 or TRBD2 (5 bases each). V dropped 7 bases and J dropped 6 bases, with 16 bases sitting between them. Per the germline V gene, CDR1 is SEHNR and CDR2 is FQNEAQ (reference sequence). CDR3 length: 13 residues. CDR3 residues: CASTLEIGGEQYF. CDR3 nucleotides: TGTGCCAGCACCCTAGAGATTGGGGGCGAGCAGTACTTC.

This clonotype has only a few counts. J is TRBJ2-1 and V is TRBV9; a possible D gene is TRBD2 (5 bases). V lost 0 bases and J 4 bases, leaving 14 bases between the germline ends. The CDR3 consists of 16 residues. Germline V gene data show CDR1 as SGDLS and CDR2 as YYNGEE. CDR3 in DNA: TGTGCCAGCAGCGTAGGCGCGGGCGACGTTTACAATGAGCAGTTCTTC. Its translation is CASSVGAGDVYNEQFF.